The 15 T cell receptor beta chains listed next were all sequenced from one sample in a study of shared clonotypes between healthy human individuals. As defined, naive CD8 cells were CD45RO-negative and positively selected for CCR7, with terminally differentiated effector memory CD45RA+ cells excluded. TCRdb's table, derived via immunoSEQ multiplex PCR, lists solely in-frame clones and lacks some. The sample lists 550,000 to 650,000 clones; 95% to 96% were seen once. The sample was naive CD8+ T cells sorted from blood. These receptors came from a woman aged 25 to 45 in good health.

The CDR3 reads CASSQSFSGGLYEQYF. CDR3 sequence (DNA): TGCGCCAGCAGCCAATCCTTTAGCGGGGGTCTCTACGAGCAGTACTTC. The chain joins TRBV4-1 to TRBJ2-7; 9 bases are a match to TRBD2. The CDR3 has 16 residues. The germline gives CDR1 MGHRA, CDR2 YSYEKL. J lost 3 bases, V lost 2 bases, and 8 bases had no gene match.

The count of this clone is one. This sequence joins TRBV5-4 and TRBJ2-2; either TRBD1 or TRBD2 may fit D (5 bases each). There are 15 residues in the CDR3. CDR1 is SGHNT and CDR2 is YYREEE in the germline V gene (reference sequence). Trimming took 4 bases from V and 1 from J, leaving 11 bases between them. CDR3 in DNA: TGTGCCAGCAGCGGGGAGCAGGGGAACACCGGGGAGCTGTTTTTT. Its protein is CASSGEQGNTGELFF.

This sequence joins TRBV5-4 and TRBJ2-1; no clear D gene. Looked up from germline, CDR1 is SGHNT and CDR2 is YYREEE (reference sequence). The ends were cut back, 3 bases at V and 9 bases at J, with 13 bases in the middle. This CDR3 spans 13 amino acids. Written as DNA, the CDR3 is TGTGCCAGCAGCTCGGACCAATCGGGTGAGCAGTTCTTC. As protein: CASSSDQSGEQFF.

V usage is TRBV7-9 and J usage is TRBJ2-7, with TRBD1 as a possible D gene (5 bases). The CDR3 extends over 13 amino acids. V was shortened by 3 bases and J by 2 bases, with 8 bases between the two germline ends. CDR1 and CDR2 (germline): SEHNR, FQNEAQ (reference sequence). CDR3 in amino acids: CASSLGRAYEQYF. The CDR3 nucleotides read TGTGCCAGCAGCTTGGGCAGGGCCTACGAGCAGTACTTC.

The rearrangement joins TRBV6-6 to TRBJ1-2, with TRBD1 as a possible D gene (6 bases). CDR3 length: 15 residues. V gave up 0 bases and J gave up 7 bases, with 15 bases separating them. Germline loops: CDR1 MNHNY, CDR2 SVGAGI (reference sequence). For the CDR3, the DNA is TGTGCCAGCAGTTACTCGGGACAACCCCTGGGTGGCTACACCTTC. Its translation: CASSYSGQPLGGYTF.

V and J are TRBV28 and TRBJ1-4; 10 bases are shared with TRBD1. The length of the CDR3 is 14 residues. J gave up 6 bases and V 7 bases, and 5 bases lay outside the gene matches. Germline V gene sequence: CDR1 MDHEN, CDR2 SYDVKM. In DNA, the CDR3 is TGTGCCAGCAATCGACAGGGGGCGGATGAAAAACTGTTTTTT. It yields the protein CASNRQGADEKLFF.

The V and J genes are TRBV14 and TRBJ2-3, with D perhaps being TRBD1 or TRBD2 (5 bases each). This CDR3 contains 17 residues. CDR1 and CDR2 from the germline V gene are SGHDN and FVKESK. V dropped 1 base and J dropped 4 bases, with 18 bases sitting between them. The CDR3 coding sequence is TGTGCCAGCAGCCAAGCCCCGGATTCGGGGCTCGCAGATACGCAGTATTTT. The encoded protein is CASSQAPDSGLADTQYF.

The V gene is TRBV28, the J gene TRBJ2-7, with 13 bases aligning to TRBD2. CDR1 MDHEN and CDR2 SYDVKM come from the germline V gene. J was trimmed by 6 bases and V by 6 bases; bases with no gene match: 5. CDR3 size: 14 residues. As DNA, the CDR3 is TGTGCCAGCAGGTTCTGGACTAGCGGGAGCGAGCAGTACTTC. This encodes CASRFWTSGSEQYF.

The chain links TRBV7-8 to TRBJ2-5, with 7 bases identical to TRBD2. Matching the DNA end better, TRBJ2-7 makes the J call doubtful. Germline CDR1 reads SGHVS; CDR2 reads FQNEAQ. The CDR3 covers 16 residues. CDR3 DNA: TGTGCCAGCAGCCCAAATAGCGGGTTCTTCTCCTACGAGCAGTACTTC. This translates into CASSPNSGFFSYEQYF.

The chain combines TRBV7-9 with TRBJ2-5, with D uncertain. The CDR3 has 17 residues. Germline values: CDR1 SEHNR, CDR2 FQNEAQ (reference sequence). V lost 1 base to trimming and J lost 0 bases, with 15 bases between them. CDR3 sequence reads: CASSLGLVPRYQETQYF. CDR3 DNA sequence: TGTGCCAGCAGCTTAGGGTTAGTTCCGAGGTACCAAGAGACCCAGTACTTC.

The rearrangement uses TRBV6-5 and TRBJ2-5; possible D gene TRBD2, 7 bases. V dropped 6 bases and J dropped 5 bases, with 16 bases sitting between them. The germline V gene has CDR1 MNHEY and CDR2 SVGAGI. The CDR3 runs 14 residues. CDR3 DNA sequence: TGTGCCAGCAGCCTCCGGGGGGCTGAGGAGACCCAGTACTTC. Translation: CASSLRGAEETQYF.

The chain joins TRBV11-2 to TRBJ1-1; 8 bases match TRBD1. The CDR3 contains 12 residues. Germline V CDR1 and CDR2: SGHAT, FQNNGV. The trim removed 2 bases at V and 10 bases at J, leaving 3 bases unmatched. CDR3 nucleotides: TGTGCCAGCAGCTTACCCGGGACAGGAGCTTTCTTT. This translates into CASSLPGTGAFF.

The chain couples TRBV27 to TRBJ1-6; 7 bases are shared with TRBD1. Germline values: CDR1 MNHEY, CDR2 SMNVEV (reference sequence). The V and J ends lost 2 bases and 6 bases, in that order; junction bases with no gene match: 4. This CDR3 contains 15 residues. The CDR3 spells CASSLGAGGNSPLHF. For the CDR3, the DNA is TGTGCCAGCAGTTTAGGGGCAGGGGGTAATTCACCCCTCCACTTT.

The chain combines TRBV6-5 with TRBJ2-1; 10 positions match TRBD2. Germline trimming cut 0 bases from V and 10 bases from J; bases unmatched to any gene: 9. The V gene's germline CDR1 is MNHEY and CDR2 SVGAGI. The CDR3 consists of 16 residues. CDR3: CASSYSVGTSVFEQFF. CDR3 DNA: TGTGCCAGCAGTTACTCGGTCGGGACTAGCGTTTTCGAGCAGTTCTTC.

The V call is TRBV27, the J call TRBJ1-2, with 8 bases lining up with TRBD1. CDR3 length: 14 amino acids. The V segment lost 2 bases and the J segment 4 bases; nucleotides outside the gene matches: 3. Germline CDR1 and CDR2: MNHEY and SMNVEV (reference sequence). CDR3 sequence (DNA): TGTGCCAGCAGTTTAGCAGGGGGCCTCTATGGCTACACCTTC. It is translated as CASSLAGGLYGYTF.